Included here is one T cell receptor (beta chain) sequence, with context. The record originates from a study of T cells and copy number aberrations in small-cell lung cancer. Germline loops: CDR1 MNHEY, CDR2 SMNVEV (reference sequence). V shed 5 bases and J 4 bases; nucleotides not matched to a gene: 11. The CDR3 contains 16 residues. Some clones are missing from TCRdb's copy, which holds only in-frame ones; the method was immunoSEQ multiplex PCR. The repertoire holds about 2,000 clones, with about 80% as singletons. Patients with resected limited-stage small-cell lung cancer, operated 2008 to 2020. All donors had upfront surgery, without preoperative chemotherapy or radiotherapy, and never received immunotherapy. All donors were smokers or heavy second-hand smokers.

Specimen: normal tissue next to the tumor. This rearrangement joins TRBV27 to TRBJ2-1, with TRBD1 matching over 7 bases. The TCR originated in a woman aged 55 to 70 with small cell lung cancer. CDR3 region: CASSPLPGQSYNEQFF. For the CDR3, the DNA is TGTGCCAGCAGTCCACTCCCGGGACAGTCTTACAATGAGCAGTTCTTC.